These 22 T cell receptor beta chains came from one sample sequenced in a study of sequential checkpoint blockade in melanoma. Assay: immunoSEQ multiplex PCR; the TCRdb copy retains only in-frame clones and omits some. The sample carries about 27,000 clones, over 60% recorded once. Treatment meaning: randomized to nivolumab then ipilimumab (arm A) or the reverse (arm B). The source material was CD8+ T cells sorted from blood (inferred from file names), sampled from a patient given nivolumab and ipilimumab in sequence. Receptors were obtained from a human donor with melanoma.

CDR3 loop: CASSLAGITYEQYF. The CDR3 bases are TGCGCCAGCAGCTTGGCAGGGATCACCTACGAGCAGTACTTC. The chain employs TRBV5-1 and TRBJ2-7, with a possible D match to TRBD1 (5 bases). Germline V gene sequence: CDR1 SGHRS, CDR2 YFSETQ. The CDR3 totals 14 residues. Trimming left V 0 bases short and J 2 bases short, with 9 bases between.

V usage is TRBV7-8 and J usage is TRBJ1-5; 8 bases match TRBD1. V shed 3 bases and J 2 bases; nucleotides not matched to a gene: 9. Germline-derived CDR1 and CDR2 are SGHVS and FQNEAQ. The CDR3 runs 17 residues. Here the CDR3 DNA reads TGTGCCAGCAGCTTCCGGGACAGGACGACGGGCAATCAGCCCCAGCATTTT. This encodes CASSFRDRTTGNQPQHF.

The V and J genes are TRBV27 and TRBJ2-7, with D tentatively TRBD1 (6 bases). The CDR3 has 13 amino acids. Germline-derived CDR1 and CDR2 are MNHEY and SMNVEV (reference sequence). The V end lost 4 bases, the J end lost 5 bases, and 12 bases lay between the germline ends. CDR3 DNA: TGTGCCAGCAGTTACTTCAGGGGCCACGAGCAGTACTTC. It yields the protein CASSYFRGHEQYF.

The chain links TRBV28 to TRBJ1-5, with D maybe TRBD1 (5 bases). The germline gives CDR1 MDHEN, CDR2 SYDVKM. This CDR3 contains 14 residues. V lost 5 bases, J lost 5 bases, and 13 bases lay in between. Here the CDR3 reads CASSGGSYYQPQHF. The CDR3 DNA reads TGTGCCAGCAGTGGGGGGTCATATTATCAGCCCCAGCATTTT.

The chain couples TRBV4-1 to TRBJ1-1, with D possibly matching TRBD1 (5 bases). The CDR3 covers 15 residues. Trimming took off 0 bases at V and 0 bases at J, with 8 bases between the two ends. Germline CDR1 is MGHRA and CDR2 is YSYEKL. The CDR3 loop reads CASSQDPGLNTEAFF. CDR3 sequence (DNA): TGCGCCAGCAGCCAAGATCCAGGGTTGAACACTGAAGCTTTCTTT.

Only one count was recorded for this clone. The CDR3, as DNA: TGTGCCAGCAGCACTTCAACCTATGGCTACACCTTC. It encodes CASSTSTYGYTF. The J gene is TRBJ1-2, the V gene TRBV7-2; no definite D call. CDR1 and CDR2 from the germline V gene are SGHTA and FQGNSA. The V end was cut by 5 bases, the J end by 4 bases, with 8 bases between. There are 12 residues in the CDR3.

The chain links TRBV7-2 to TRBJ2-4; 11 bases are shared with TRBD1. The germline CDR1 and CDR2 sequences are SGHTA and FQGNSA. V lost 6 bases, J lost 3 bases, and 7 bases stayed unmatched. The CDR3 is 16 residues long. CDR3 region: CASREGTGGIKNIQYF. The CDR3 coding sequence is TGTGCCAGCAGAGAAGGGACAGGGGGGATCAAAAACATTCAGTACTTC.

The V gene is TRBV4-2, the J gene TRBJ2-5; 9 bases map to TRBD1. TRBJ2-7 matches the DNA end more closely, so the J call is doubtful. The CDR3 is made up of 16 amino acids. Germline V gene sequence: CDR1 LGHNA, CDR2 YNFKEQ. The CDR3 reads CASSQDGTGNLYEQYF. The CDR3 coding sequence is TGTGCCAGCAGCCAAGATGGGACAGGGAACCTCTACGAGCAGTACTTC.

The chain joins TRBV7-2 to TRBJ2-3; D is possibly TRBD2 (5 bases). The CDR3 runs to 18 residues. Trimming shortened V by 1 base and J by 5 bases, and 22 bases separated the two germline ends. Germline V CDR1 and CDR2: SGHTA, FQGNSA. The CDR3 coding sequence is TGTGCCAGCAGCTTAGAGGACGCGGGTAGCCTTGGTCAAGATACGCAGTATTTT. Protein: CASSLEDAGSLGQDTQYF.

The CDR3 DNA reads TGTGCCAGCAGCCAACCCGGGGGGACCTACGAGCAGTACTTC. It encodes CASSQPGGTYEQYF. This chain uses TRBV4-2 with TRBJ2-7; 7 bases match TRBD2. CDR1 is LGHNA, CDR2 YNFKEQ, per germline. The CDR3 is made up of 14 amino acids. Trimming removed 2 bases from V and 2 bases from J; junction bases left unmatched: 3.

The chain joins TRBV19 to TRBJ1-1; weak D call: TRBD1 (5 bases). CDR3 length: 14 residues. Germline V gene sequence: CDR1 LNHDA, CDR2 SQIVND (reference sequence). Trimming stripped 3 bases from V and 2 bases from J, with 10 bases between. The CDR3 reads CASSIGGINTEAFF. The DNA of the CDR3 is TGTGCCAGTAGTATCGGGGGGATAAACACTGAAGCTTTCTTT.

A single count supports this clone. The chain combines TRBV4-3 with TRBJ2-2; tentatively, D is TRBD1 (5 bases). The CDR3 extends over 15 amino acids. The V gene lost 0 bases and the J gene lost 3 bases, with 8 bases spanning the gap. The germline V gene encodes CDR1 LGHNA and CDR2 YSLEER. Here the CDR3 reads CASSQDLGDTGELFF. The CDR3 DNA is TGCGCCAGCAGCCAAGACTTAGGGGACACCGGGGAGCTGTTTTTT.

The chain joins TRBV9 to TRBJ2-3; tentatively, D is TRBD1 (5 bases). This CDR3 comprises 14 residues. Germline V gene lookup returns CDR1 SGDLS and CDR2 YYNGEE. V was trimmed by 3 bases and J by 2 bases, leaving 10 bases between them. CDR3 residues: CASSEQEPTDTQYF. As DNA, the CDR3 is TGTGCCAGCAGCGAACAGGAACCCACAGATACGCAGTATTTT.

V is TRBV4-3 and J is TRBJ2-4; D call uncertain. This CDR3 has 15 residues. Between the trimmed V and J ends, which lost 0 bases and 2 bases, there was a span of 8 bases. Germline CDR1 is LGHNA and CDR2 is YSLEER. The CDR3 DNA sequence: TGCGCCAGCAGCCAAGATGCCGGTTCCAAAAACATTCAGTACTTC. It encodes CASSQDAGSKNIQYF.

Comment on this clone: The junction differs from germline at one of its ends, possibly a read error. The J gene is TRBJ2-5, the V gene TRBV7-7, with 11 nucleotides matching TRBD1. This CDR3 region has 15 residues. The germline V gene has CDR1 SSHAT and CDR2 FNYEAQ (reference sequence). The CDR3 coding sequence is TGTGCTAGCAGCATAGGGACAGGGGGTTTGGAGACCCAGTACTTC. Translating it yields CASSIGTGGLETQYF.

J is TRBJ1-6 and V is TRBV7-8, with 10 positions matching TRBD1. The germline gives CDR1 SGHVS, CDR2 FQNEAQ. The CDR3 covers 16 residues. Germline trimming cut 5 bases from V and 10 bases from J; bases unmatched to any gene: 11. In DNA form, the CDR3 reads TGTGCCAGCAGCATGGACAGGGGGGGACTAAACTCACCCCTCCACTTT. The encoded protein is CASSMDRGGLNSPLHF.

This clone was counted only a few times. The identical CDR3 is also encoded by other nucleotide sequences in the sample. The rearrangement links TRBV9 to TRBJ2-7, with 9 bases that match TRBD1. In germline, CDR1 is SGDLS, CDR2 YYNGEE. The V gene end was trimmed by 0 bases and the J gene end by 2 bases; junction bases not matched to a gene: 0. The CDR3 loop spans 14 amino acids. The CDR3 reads CASSVGDRAYEQYF. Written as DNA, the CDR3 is TGTGCCAGCAGCGTAGGGGACAGGGCCTACGAGCAGTACTTC.

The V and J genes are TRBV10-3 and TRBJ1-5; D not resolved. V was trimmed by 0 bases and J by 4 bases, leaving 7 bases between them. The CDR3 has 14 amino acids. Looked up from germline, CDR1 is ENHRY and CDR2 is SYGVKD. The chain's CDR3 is CAISESMTNQPQHF. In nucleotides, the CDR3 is TGTGCCATCAGTGAGTCGATGACTAATCAGCCCCAGCATTTT.

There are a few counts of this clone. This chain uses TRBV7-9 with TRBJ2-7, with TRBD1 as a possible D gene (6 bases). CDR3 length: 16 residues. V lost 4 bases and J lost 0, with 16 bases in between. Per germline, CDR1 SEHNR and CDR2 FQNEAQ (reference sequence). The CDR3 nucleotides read TGTGCCAGCAGCTCCCCCCGGGGACACAGCTCCTACGAGCAGTACTTC. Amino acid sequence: CASSSPRGHSSYEQYF.

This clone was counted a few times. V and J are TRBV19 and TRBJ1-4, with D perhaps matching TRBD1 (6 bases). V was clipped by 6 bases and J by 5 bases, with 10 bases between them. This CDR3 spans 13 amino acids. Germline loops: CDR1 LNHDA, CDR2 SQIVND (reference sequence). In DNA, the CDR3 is TGTGCCAGTAGGGACAGAGAGAATGAAAAACTGTTTTTT. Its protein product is CASRDRENEKLFF. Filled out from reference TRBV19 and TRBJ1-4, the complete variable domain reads DGGITQSPKYLFRKEGQNVTLSCEQNLNHDAMYWYRQDPGQGLRLIYYSQIVNDFQKGDIAEGYSVSREKKESFPLTVTSAQKNPTAFYLCASRDRENEKLFFGSGTQLSVL.

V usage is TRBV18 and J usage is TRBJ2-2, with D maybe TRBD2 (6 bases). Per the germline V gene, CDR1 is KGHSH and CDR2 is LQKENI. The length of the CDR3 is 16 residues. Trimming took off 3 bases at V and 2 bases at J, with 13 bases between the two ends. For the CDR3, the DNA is TGTGCCAGCTCACCCGGGGTAGCGGTTAACACCGGGGAGCTGTTTTTT. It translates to CASSPGVAVNTGELFF.

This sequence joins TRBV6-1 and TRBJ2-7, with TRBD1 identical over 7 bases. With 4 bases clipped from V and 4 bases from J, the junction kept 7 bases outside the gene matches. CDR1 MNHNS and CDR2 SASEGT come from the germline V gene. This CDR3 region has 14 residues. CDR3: CASSVFTGEYEQYF. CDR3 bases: TGTGCCAGCAGTGTTTTTACAGGGGAGTACGAGCAGTACTTC.